The T cell receptor (beta chain) described here comes from a study of cytomegalovirus exposure and HLA in healthy donors. Study observations and caveats: A highly shared variant cluster was judged a likely technical artifact.

60 Vbeta and 13 Jbeta primers were used in PCR. Some clones are missing from TCRdb's copy, which holds only in-frame ones; the method was immunoSEQ multiplex PCR. This table holds 55,000 to 85,000 clones. CDR3 length: 14 residues. Trimming cost V 4 bases and J 2 bases, with 12 bases left between them. In germline, CDR1 is SNHLY, CDR2 FYNNEI. Comment on this clone: Its specificity is unknown.

This receptor was identified in a female donor in good health and CMV-seropositive. V gene TRBV2 combines with J gene TRBJ2-7, with D perhaps matching TRBD1 (6 bases). The sequenced sample was PBMCs. Written as DNA, the CDR3 is TGTGCCAGCAGTGTGGGACAACAGACCTACGAGCAGTACTTC. Its protein is CASSVGQQTYEQYF. The full variable domain, with the rest looked up from reference TRBV2 and TRBJ2-7, is EPEVTQTPSHQVTQMGQEVILRCVPISNHLYFYWYRQILGQKVEFLVSFYNNEISEKSEIFDDQFSVERPDGSNFTLKIRSTKLEDSAMYFCASSVGQQTYEQYFGPGTRLTVT.